This is a list of T cell receptor beta chains from one sample in a study of T cell responses to AZD1222 COVID-19 vaccine. Some clones are missing from TCRdb's copy, which holds only in-frame ones; the method was immunoSEQ multiplex PCR. The data show about 120,000 clones, under 90% seen once. Sequencing was performed on peripheral blood, taken on day 0 of AZD1222 vaccination. The receptors were sampled from an adult in good health. Each CDR3 is given with its conserved first and last residue. D genes are given only for firm matches. Clone size is shown for a subset of rows, as once, few, many or a class of expanded clone.

d_call j_call v_call clone_size cdr3_nt cdr3_aa
- TRBJ1-4 TRBV18 - TGTGCCAGCTCACCACCGGGCACTGAAAAACTGTTTTTT CASSPPGTEKLFF
- TRBJ2-7 TRBV28 - TGTGCCAGCATCCCCACGGTCGGTCGCTACGAGCAGTACTTC CASIPTVGRYEQYF
TRBD2 TRBJ2-7 TRBV7-3 - TGTGCCAGCAGCTTACGGTTCCTTCTAGCGGGTGAATCCTTCTACGAGCAGTACTTC CASSLRFLLAGESFYEQYF
- TRBJ1-1 TRBV28 few TGTGCCAGCAGCGATGGCAGGGTGAACACTGAAGCTTTCTTT CASSDGRVNTEAFF
- TRBJ2-3 TRBV18 - TGTGCCAGCTCACCACCGAGTCTAGATACGCAGTATTTT CASSPPSLDTQYF
- TRBJ2-7 TRBV6-5 once TGTGCCAGCAGAGGGGTGGGCTACGAGCAGTACTTC CASRGVGYEQYF
TRBD1 TRBJ2-2 TRBV29-1 - TGCAGCACCCGAGGGACAGGAGTAACCGGGGAGCTGTTTTTT CSTRGTGVTGELFF
- TRBJ1-5 TRBV4-3 - TGCGCCAGCAGCCAAGATCGCAGTGCGGGCCTAGCAAATCAGCCCCAGCATTTT CASSQDRSAGLANQPQHF
- TRBJ1-3 TRBV27 - TGTGCCAGCAGTTTAGGGCTTAGCTCTGGAAACACCATATATTTT CASSLGLSSGNTIYF
TRBD2 TRBJ2-1 TRBV9 - TGTGCCAGCAGCGTAGACGGGAGGGACAATGAGCAGTTCTTC CASSVDGRDNEQFF
TRBD2 TRBJ2-2 TRBV10-3 - TGTGCCATCAGGGACCCCGGTGCTAGCGGGGGAGGTACCGGGGAGCTGTTTTTT CAIRDPGASGGGTGELFF
TRBD1 TRBJ2-2 TRBV4-1 few TGCGCCAGCAGCCGAGGGACAGGGACCACCGGGGAGCTGTTTTTT CASSRGTGTTGELFF
- TRBJ1-2 TRBV25-1 - TGTGCCAGCAGTGAATACGAAGGGGGGAGATTTAACTATGGCTACACCTTC CASSEYEGGRFNYGYTF
- TRBJ2-3 TRBV4-1 - TGCGCCAGCAGCCAGACCCCCCCGAGGGGGAGCAGTCTAGGTACAGATACGCAGTATTTT CASSQTPPRGSSLGTDTQYF
- TRBJ2-2 TRBV7-2 - TGTGCCAGCAGCTTGGACTCGCGGGCCGGGGAGCTGTTTTTT CASSLDSRAGELFF
- TRBJ1-4 TRBV28 - TGTGCCAGCAGTGGTACAGGGAGGATTAGTGAAAAACTGTTTTTT CASSGTGRISEKLFF
- TRBJ2-5 TRBV5-4 many TGTGCCAGCAGCTTGAAAGAGACCCAGTACTTC CASSLKETQYF
- TRBJ2-3 TRBV6-5 - TGTGCCAGCAGCTCTGGGCAGAAGACAGATACGCAGTATTTT CASSSGQKTDTQYF
TRBD1 TRBJ2-4 TRBV29-1 - TGCAGCGTTGAAAAAGGGGTGGACAGGGGAGGTGACATTCAGTACTTC CSVEKGVDRGGDIQYF
TRBD1 TRBJ2-7 TRBV3-1/TRBV3-2 - TGTGCCAGCAGCCAAGGGGTGACAGGGGGATACTACGAGCAGTACTTC CASSQGVTGGYYEQYF
- TRBJ2-2 TRBV19 - TGTGCCACTAAGTTCGGCCCAAACACCGGGGAGCTGTTTTTT CATKFGPNTGELFF
TRBD1 TRBJ1-2 TRBV10-3 - TGTGCCATCAGTGAGTCGAAGGGACAGGGACCCCATGGCTACACCTTC CAISESKGQGPHGYTF